These T cell receptor beta chains were read from a single sample in a study of beta chain features in type 1 diabetes. Repertoires were generated with immunoSEQ multiplex PCR, while TCRdb's copy carries only in-frame clones and drops some. In the table there are 200,000 to 250,000 clones, 16% of which are singletons. Sequencing used naive CD4+ T cells from blood. The origin of the receptors is a man aged 25 to 45 with type 1 diabetes. The CDR3 runs from the conserved cysteine through the conserved F or W. D genes are given only for firm matches. For some rows the clone size is stated as once, few or many, or as a class when expanded; others skip it.

d_call: TRBD1; clone_size: .; j_call: TRBJ1-1; v_call: TRBV5-1; cdr3_aa: CASSPGTANTEAFF; cdr3_nt: TGCGCCAGCAGCCCCGGGACAGCGAACACTGAAGCTTTCTTT
d_call: .; clone_size: .; j_call: TRBJ2-5; v_call: TRBV2; cdr3_aa: CASSDTETQYF; cdr3_nt: TGTGCCAGCAGTGATACAGAGACCCAGTACTTC
d_call: TRBD1; clone_size: .; j_call: TRBJ1-5; v_call: TRBV18; cdr3_aa: CASSPSQGASNQPQHF; cdr3_nt: TGTGCCAGCTCACCCTCACAGGGGGCCTCCAATCAGCCCCAGCATTTT
d_call: TRBD1; clone_size: few; j_call: TRBJ2-7; v_call: TRBV29-1; cdr3_aa: CSVTRTGVNYEQYF; cdr3_nt: TGCAGCGTTACCCGAACAGGGGTAAACTACGAGCAGTACTTC
d_call: .; clone_size: .; j_call: TRBJ2-5; v_call: TRBV28; cdr3_aa: CASSMTGLAQETQYF; cdr3_nt: TGTGCCAGCAGTATGACAGGCTTGGCCCAAGAGACCCAGTACTTC
d_call: TRBD2; clone_size: few; j_call: TRBJ2-1; v_call: TRBV18; cdr3_aa: CASSPVAGVGFEQFF; cdr3_nt: TGTGCCAGCTCACCGGTAGCGGGAGTCGGGTTTGAGCAGTTCTTC
d_call: TRBD2; clone_size: few; j_call: TRBJ2-3; v_call: TRBV7-2; cdr3_aa: CASSPSGGRVADTQYF; cdr3_nt: TGTGCCAGCAGCCCCTCGGGCGGGAGGGTTGCAGATACGCAGTATTTT
d_call: TRBD2; clone_size: few; j_call: TRBJ2-7; v_call: TRBV4-2; cdr3_aa: CASSQEASGRDEQYF; cdr3_nt: TGTGCCAGCAGCCAAGAGGCTAGCGGGAGAGACGAGCAGTACTTC
d_call: .; clone_size: few; j_call: TRBJ2-5; v_call: TRBV20-1; cdr3_aa: CSPQREYF; cdr3_nt: TGCAGTCCACAGAGAGAGTACTTC
d_call: .; clone_size: .; j_call: TRBJ1-1; v_call: TRBV29-1; cdr3_aa: CSVESYKAFF; cdr3_nt: TGCAGCGTTGAGAGCTATAAAGCTTTCTTT
d_call: TRBD1; clone_size: few; j_call: TRBJ2-1; v_call: TRBV4-2; cdr3_aa: CASSQPGQGPKEQFF; cdr3_nt: TGTGCCAGCAGCCAGCCGGGACAGGGACCTAAGGAGCAGTTCTTC
d_call: TRBD2; clone_size: .; j_call: TRBJ2-7; v_call: TRBV4-3; cdr3_aa: CASSQEASGRAYEQYF; cdr3_nt: TGCGCCAGCAGCCAAGAGGCTAGCGGGAGGGCCTACGAGCAGTACTTC
d_call: .; clone_size: few; j_call: TRBJ2-1; v_call: TRBV15; cdr3_aa: CATSRDRYEQFF; cdr3_nt: TGTGCCACCAGCAGAGATCGCTATGAGCAGTTCTTC
d_call: TRBD2; clone_size: .; j_call: TRBJ2-5; v_call: TRBV29-1; cdr3_aa: CSVDVTGTNSWTQYF; cdr3_nt: TGCAGCGTTGACGTAACCGGGACTAACTCCTGGACCCAGTACTTC
d_call: TRBD1; clone_size: few; j_call: TRBJ1-2; v_call: TRBV9; cdr3_aa: CASSVGDRGGYGYTF; cdr3_nt: TGTGCCAGCAGCGTAGGGGACAGGGGTGGTTATGGCTACACCTTC
d_call: .; clone_size: .; j_call: TRBJ1-4; v_call: TRBV7-3; cdr3_aa: CASSLNANEKLFF; cdr3_nt: TGTGCCAGCAGCTTAAACGCTAATGAAAAACTGTTTTTT
d_call: .; clone_size: .; j_call: TRBJ2-5; v_call: TRBV29-1; cdr3_aa: CSTGAGLTKTQYF; cdr3_nt: TGCAGCACCGGAGCCGGACTGACGAAGACCCAGTACTTC
d_call: TRBD2; clone_size: .; j_call: TRBJ2-5; v_call: TRBV9; cdr3_aa: CASSSPGLVRFEETQYF; cdr3_nt: TGTGCCAGCAGCTCACCGGGACTAGTTAGATTTGAAGAGACCCAGTACTTC
d_call: .; clone_size: .; j_call: TRBJ2-3; v_call: TRBV27; cdr3_aa: CASRLIPSTDTQYF; cdr3_nt: TGTGCCAGCAGACTAATTCCTAGCACAGATACGCAGTATTTT
d_call: TRBD2; clone_size: few; j_call: TRBJ2-5; v_call: TRBV7-2; cdr3_aa: CASSRGLAGETQYF; cdr3_nt: TGTGCCAGCAGCCGCGGACTAGCTGGGGAGACCCAGTACTTC
d_call: TRBD1; clone_size: .; j_call: TRBJ2-1; v_call: TRBV9; cdr3_aa: CASGGQADNEQFF; cdr3_nt: TGTGCCAGCGGCGGACAGGCCGACAATGAGCAGTTCTTC
d_call: .; clone_size: .; j_call: TRBJ2-2; v_call: TRBV7-9; cdr3_aa: CASSPSSSGDTGELFF; cdr3_nt: TGTGCCAGCAGCCCCTCTTCGTCAGGGGACACCGGGGAGCTGTTTTTT
d_call: .; clone_size: .; j_call: TRBJ2-7; v_call: TRBV27; cdr3_aa: CASSQKTEVNYEQYF; cdr3_nt: TGTGCCAGCAGCCAGAAGACAGAGGTGAACTACGAGCAGTACTTC
d_call: .; clone_size: few; j_call: TRBJ2-5; v_call: TRBV2; cdr3_aa: CASSEMGTGDF; cdr3_nt: TGTGCCAGCAGTGAAATGGGAACCGGCGACTTC
d_call: TRBD2; clone_size: .; j_call: TRBJ2-1; v_call: TRBV9; cdr3_aa: CASSVSGTSGSYEQFF; cdr3_nt: TGTGCCAGCAGCGTTTCCGGGACTAGCGGGAGCTATGAGCAGTTCTTC
d_call: .; clone_size: .; j_call: TRBJ1-2; v_call: TRBV9; cdr3_aa: CASSARYGANGYTF; cdr3_nt: TGTGCCAGCAGCGCCCGGTATGGGGCCAACGGCTACACCTTC
d_call: .; clone_size: .; j_call: TRBJ2-1; v_call: TRBV4-2; cdr3_aa: CASSGLPAPNEQFF; cdr3_nt: TGTGCCAGCAGTGGGCTTCCAGCTCCCAATGAGCAGTTCTTC
d_call: .; clone_size: few; j_call: TRBJ2-5; v_call: TRBV10-3; cdr3_aa: CAISSEGAGRYF; cdr3_nt: TGTGCCATCAGTTCCGAAGGGGCAGGGCGCTACTTC
d_call: TRBD2; clone_size: few; j_call: TRBJ2-1; v_call: TRBV7-2; cdr3_aa: CASSLTSDSYNEQFF; cdr3_nt: TGTGCCAGCAGCTTAACTAGCGACTCCTACAATGAGCAGTTCTTC
d_call: .; clone_size: .; j_call: TRBJ1-1; v_call: TRBV29-1; cdr3_aa: CSVTKGRRNTEAFF; cdr3_nt: TGCAGCGTCACTAAGGGGAGGAGGAACACTGAAGCTTTCTTT
d_call: .; clone_size: .; j_call: TRBJ1-4; v_call: TRBV30; cdr3_aa: CAWNRDVTEKLFF; cdr3_nt: TGTGCCTGGAATAGGGATGTAACCGAAAAACTGTTTTTT
d_call: TRBD1; clone_size: .; j_call: TRBJ2-1; v_call: TRBV28; cdr3_aa: CASTLSTGYNEQFF; cdr3_nt: TGTGCCAGCACTCTTTCGACAGGGTACAATGAGCAGTTCTTC
d_call: .; clone_size: few; j_call: TRBJ2-5; v_call: TRBV5-6; cdr3_aa: CASSLVTGILQETQYF; cdr3_nt: TGTGCCAGCAGCTTGGTAACAGGGATTCTCCAAGAGACCCAGTACTTC
d_call: .; clone_size: few; j_call: TRBJ1-1; v_call: TRBV5-1; cdr3_aa: CASSPGQFMNTEAFF; cdr3_nt: TGCGCCAGCAGCCCCGGACAGTTCATGAACACTGAAGCTTTCTTT
d_call: .; clone_size: few; j_call: TRBJ2-3; v_call: TRBV6-5; cdr3_aa: CASSPGWGTDTQYF; cdr3_nt: TGTGCCAGCAGCCCCGGATGGGGGACAGATACGCAGTATTTT
d_call: .; clone_size: few; j_call: TRBJ2-3; v_call: TRBV7-2; cdr3_aa: CASSLATGTDTQYF; cdr3_nt: TGTGCCAGCAGCTTAGCGACAGGAACAGATACGCAGTATTTT
d_call: TRBD1; clone_size: few; j_call: TRBJ2-1; v_call: TRBV5-1; cdr3_aa: CASSSGQGAYNEQFF; cdr3_nt: TGCGCCAGCAGCTCGGGACAGGGGGCATACAATGAGCAGTTCTTC
d_call: .; clone_size: few; j_call: TRBJ2-4; v_call: TRBV10-3; cdr3_aa: CAISGIQNIQYF; cdr3_nt: TGTGCCATCAGTGGTATCCAGAACATTCAGTACTTC
d_call: .; clone_size: few; j_call: TRBJ2-5; v_call: TRBV7-2; cdr3_aa: CASSLAEGRETQYF; cdr3_nt: TGTGCCAGCAGCTTAGCGGAGGGAAGGGAGACCCAGTACTTC
d_call: .; clone_size: .; j_call: TRBJ1-1; v_call: TRBV11-2; cdr3_aa: CASSFRIQMNTEAFF; cdr3_nt: TGTGCCAGCAGCTTCAGAATACAGATGAACACTGAAGCTTTCTTT
d_call: .; clone_size: .; j_call: TRBJ2-1; v_call: TRBV9; cdr3_aa: CASRRGSSSYNEQFF; cdr3_nt: TGTGCCAGCAGGAGGGGGTCCAGCTCCTACAATGAGCAGTTCTTC
d_call: .; clone_size: .; j_call: TRBJ2-1; v_call: TRBV4-2; cdr3_aa: CASSQEDVGGYNEQFF; cdr3_nt: TGTGCCAGCAGCCAAGAGGATGTCGGTGGCTACAATGAGCAGTTCTTC
d_call: .; clone_size: few; j_call: TRBJ2-7; v_call: TRBV20-1; cdr3_aa: CSFTDFYEQYF; cdr3_nt: TGCAGTTTCACCGATTTCTACGAGCAGTACTTC
d_call: .; clone_size: .; j_call: TRBJ1-1; v_call: TRBV2; cdr3_aa: CASSESVNTEAFF; cdr3_nt: TGTGCCAGCAGTGAGTCAGTGAACACTGAAGCTTTCTTT
d_call: .; clone_size: .; j_call: TRBJ2-1; v_call: TRBV28; cdr3_aa: CASPKGFEQFF; cdr3_nt: TGTGCCAGCCCAAAGGGGTTTGAGCAGTTCTTC
d_call: .; clone_size: few; j_call: TRBJ2-3; v_call: TRBV29-1; cdr3_aa: CSVEEGGAGAQYF; cdr3_nt: TGCAGCGTTGAAGAGGGGGGGGCTGGTGCGCAGTATTTT
d_call: TRBD1; clone_size: few; j_call: TRBJ2-1; v_call: TRBV7-9; cdr3_aa: CASSAQPGQGPYNEQFF; cdr3_nt: TGTGCCAGCAGCGCCCAGCCGGGACAGGGGCCGTACAATGAGCAGTTCTTC
d_call: .; clone_size: .; j_call: TRBJ2-3; v_call: TRBV5-1; cdr3_aa: CASSSGTQDTQYF; cdr3_nt: TGCGCCAGCAGCTCCGGGACGCAAGATACGCAGTATTTT
d_call: .; clone_size: .; j_call: TRBJ1-3; v_call: TRBV30; cdr3_aa: CAWSPGTEGNTIYF; cdr3_nt: TGTGCCTGGAGCCCCGGGACCGAAGGAAACACCATATATTTT
d_call: .; clone_size: few; j_call: TRBJ2-7; v_call: TRBV7-9; cdr3_aa: CASSLPRDPRYEQYF; cdr3_nt: TGTGCCAGCAGCTTACCTCGGGACCCCCGCTACGAGCAGTACTTC